Shown below are 27 T cell receptor beta chains from a single sample sequenced in a study of Ad26.COV2.S vaccination and SARS-CoV-2 variants. Profiling relied on immunoSEQ multiplex PCR, and the TCRdb table lists in-frame clones only, not all of them. In the table there are roughly 330,000 clones, about 90% of which are singletons. Specified treatment: around 19 received Ad26.COV2.S at low or high dose, single or two shots; roughly five received placebo; per-sample allocation not given. It was on day 63 after the first vaccine or placebo injection that samples were taken. The sample in question was peripheral blood, obtained in a trial of Ad26.COV2.S vaccine versus placebo. These receptors all stem from a person aged 18-65 years who received the Ad26.COV2.S COVID-19 vaccine or a placebo.

The gene calls are TRBV2 and TRBJ1-2, with a tentative D call TRBD1 (5 bases). The germline CDR1 and CDR2 sequences are SNHLY and FYNNEI. Trimming took 6 bases from V and 6 from J, leaving 11 bases between them. The CDR3 loop spans 12 amino acids. The CDR3 DNA is TGTGCCAGCAGGAGGGACGGCGATGGCTACACCTTC. Amino acid sequence: CASRRDGDGYTF.

V and J are TRBV24-1 and TRBJ2-7; D ambiguous. V dropped 12 bases and J dropped 4 bases, with 33 bases sitting between them. Germline V gene data show CDR1 as KGHDR and CDR2 as SFDVKD. This CDR3 has 18 residues. In nucleotides, the CDR3 is TGTGCCTCCCGCCAAATCATCTCCAACAACCCCTTTATATACGAGCAGTACGTC. Protein product: CASRQIISNNPFIYEQYV.

The J gene is TRBJ2-1, the V gene TRBV14; 8 bases match TRBD1. Germline values: CDR1 SGHDN, CDR2 FVKESK. The trim removed 5 bases at V and 7 bases at J, leaving 7 bases unmatched. The CDR3 consists of 14 residues. The CDR3: CASSYNHRGNEQFF. The DNA of the CDR3 is TGTGCCAGCAGCTATAACCACAGGGGGAATGAGCAGTTCTTC.

The V gene is TRBV28, the J gene TRBJ1-3, with 7 bases fitting TRBD1. From germline, CDR1 is MDHEN and CDR2 SYDVKM. CDR3 length equals 16 residues. After removal of 0 bases from V and 0 bases from J, the junction contained 2 bases not matched to a gene. CDR3 in amino acids: CASSLWTGNSGNTIYF. In DNA, the CDR3 is TGTGCCAGCAGTTTATGGACAGGGAACTCTGGAAACACCATATATTTT.

V is TRBV19 and J is TRBJ1-5, with 11 positions matching TRBD1. V shed 6 bases, J shed 7 bases, and the junction held 5 bases outside the gene matches. Germline V CDR1 and CDR2: LNHDA, SQIVND (reference sequence). The CDR3 covers 14 residues. DNA of the CDR3: TGTGCCAGTAGACACCGGACAGGGGGCCAGCCCCAGCATTTT. It codes for CASRHRTGGQPQHF.

The chain employs TRBV6-4 and TRBJ2-1; D gene unclear. The CDR3 sequence is 14 residues long. Germline-derived CDR1 and CDR2 are MRHNA and SNTAGT. V was trimmed by 6 bases and J by 0 bases, leaving 9 bases between them. The DNA of the CDR3 is TGTGCCAGCAGCCTAGAGAGCTCCTACAATGAGCAGTTCTTC. It is translated as CASSLESSYNEQFF.

In regard to this clone: The same CDR3 arises from other DNA sequences in this sample as well. The chain carries TRBV11-2 and TRBJ2-7; 10 positions agree with TRBD1. This CDR3 region has 14 residues. Germline CDR1 SGHAT, CDR2 FQNNGV. Trimming removed 1 base from V and 4 bases from J; junction bases left unmatched: 1. The CDR3 spells CASSLGTGGYEQYV. The DNA of the CDR3 is TGTGCCAGCAGCTTAGGGACAGGGGGGTACGAGCAGTACGTC.

V gene TRBV7-2 combines with J gene TRBJ2-7, with a tentative D call TRBD2 (6 bases). The germline V gene has CDR1 SGHTA and CDR2 FQGNSA. The length of the CDR3 is 15 residues. V dropped 5 bases and J dropped 4 bases, with 18 bases sitting between them. CDR3 protein: CASSPRRLEGYEQYF. In nucleotides, the CDR3 is TGTGCCAGCAGCCCCCGCCGACTAGAAGGTTACGAGCAGTACTTC. Filled out from reference TRBV7-2 and TRBJ2-7, the complete variable domain reads GAGVSQSPSNKVTEKGKDVELRCDPISGHTALYWYRQSLGQGLEFLIYFQGNSAPDKSGLPSDRFSAERTGGSVSTLTIQRTQQEDSAVYLCASSPRRLEGYEQYFGPGTRLTVT.

This clone was detected once. The genes are TRBV27 and TRBJ2-7; 10 bases agree with TRBD2. CDR1 MNHEY and CDR2 SMNVEV come from the germline V gene (reference sequence). The CDR3 is 16 residues long. V shed 0 bases and J 4 bases; nucleotides not matched to a gene: 6. The DNA for the CDR3 is TGTGCCAGCAGTTTATCGAGCGGGAGGGCCAGGTACGAGCAGTACGTC. Translating gives CASSLSSGRARYEQYV.

This clone was picked up a small number of times. This chain links TRBV5-1 with TRBJ1-2; D gene ambiguous. V was shortened by 0 bases and J by 0 bases, with 6 bases between the two germline ends. The CDR3 totals 14 residues. Germline CDR1 SGHRS, CDR2 YFSETQ. The CDR3 DNA sequence: TGCGCCAGCAGCTTGGAGAGGTCTAACTATGGCTACACCTTC. As protein: CASSLERSNYGYTF.

The chain has TRBV4-2 and TRBJ2-3, with 11 positions matching TRBD2. This CDR3 has 15 residues. Germline V gene lookup returns CDR1 LGHNA and CDR2 YNFKEQ. V lost 1 base to trimming and J lost 4 bases; unmatched junction nucleotides: 1. The CDR3 reads CASSQASGGPDTQYF. The CDR3 nucleotides are TGTGCCAGCAGCCAAGCTAGCGGGGGGCCAGATACGCAGTATTTT.

This chain connects TRBV11-2 to TRBJ1-6; 7 bases are a match to TRBD1. Germline CDR1 SGHAT, CDR2 FQNNGV. The CDR3 runs 17 residues. The J segment lost 8 bases and the V segment lost 8 bases, leaving 18 bases of the junction unmatched. CDR3 sequence reads: CASGTDRVFPFDSPLHF. The CDR3 DNA reads TGTGCCAGCGGTACCGACAGGGTCTTCCCCTTTGATTCACCCCTCCACTTT.

V gene TRBV11-2 combines with J gene TRBJ1-2, with D possibly matching TRBD1 (6 bases). The CDR3 contains 13 residues. Germline lookup yields CDR1 SGHAT and CDR2 FQNNGV. V was cut by 5 bases and J by 8 bases, with 15 bases left in between. CDR3: CASSAQQGSGYTF. As DNA, the CDR3 is TGTGCCAGCAGCGCGCAACAGGGTAGCGGCTACACCTTC.

The chain joins TRBV10-3 to TRBJ2-7, with D uncertain. The germline gives CDR1 ENHRY, CDR2 SYGVKD. With 7 bases removed from V and 3 bases from J, the gap between germline ends came to 13 bases. The CDR3 covers 13 residues. Here the CDR3 reads CAIKGTTDYEQYV. CDR3 bases: TGTGCCATCAAGGGTACCACCGACTACGAGCAGTACGTC.

This clone came up once. The chain employs TRBV18 and TRBJ2-1, with D unclear. The CDR3 runs to 13 residues. Germline values: CDR1 KGHSH, CDR2 LQKENI. Trimming removed 2 bases at V and 6 bases at J, with 8 bases between. The CDR3 bases are TGTGCCAGCTCACCATACAGTGGCAATGAGCAGTTCTTC. It translates to CASSPYSGNEQFF. Drawing the rest from reference TRBV18 and TRBJ2-1, the complete variable domain is NAGVMQNPRHLVRRRGQEARLRCSPMKGHSHVYWYRQLPEEGLKFMVYLQKENIIDESGMPKERFSAEFPKEGPSILRIQQVVRGDSAAYFCASSPYSGNEQFFGPGTRLTVL.

The CDR3: CASRDRGLDNEQFF. CDR3 bases: TGTGCCAGCAGGGACAGGGGGCTCGACAATGAGCAGTTCTTC. The chain links TRBV2 to TRBJ2-1; the match to TRBD1 covers 11 bases. The trim removed 6 bases at V and 5 bases at J, leaving 3 bases unmatched. This CDR3 region has 14 residues. Germline CDR1 SNHLY, CDR2 FYNNEI.

This rearrangement joins TRBV5-1 to TRBJ1-4; unclear D gene. Trimming removed 7 bases at V and 5 bases at J, with 15 bases between. The CDR3 runs 14 residues. Germline V gene sequence: CDR1 SGHRS, CDR2 YFSETQ. CDR3 nucleotides: TGCGCCAGCGCTTACATGGTCGGGAATGAAAAACTGTTTTTT. Its translation is CASAYMVGNEKLFF.

The chain uses TRBV6-2 or TRBV6-3 and TRBJ1-2; D not certain. V was trimmed by 2 bases and J by 4 bases, leaving 2 bases between them. CDR1 MNHEY and CDR2 SVGEGT come from the germline V gene. There are 11 residues in the CDR3. The CDR3: CASSYIYGYTF. The CDR3 coding sequence is TGTGCCAGCAGTTACATCTATGGCTACACCTTC.

The chain links TRBV9 to TRBJ1-2; 7 bases match TRBD1. The germline gives CDR1 SGDLS, CDR2 YYNGEE. The V segment lost 4 bases and the J segment 5 bases; nucleotides outside the gene matches: 5. The CDR3 contains 13 residues. The CDR3 spells CASSPQGPYGYTF. The DNA of the CDR3 is TGTGCCAGCAGCCCACAGGGGCCGTATGGCTACACCTTC.

CDR3 loop: CASSEGYTGELFF. The DNA of the CDR3 is TGTGCCAGCAGTGAAGGGTACACCGGGGAGCTGTTTTTT. The rearrangement links TRBV6-4 to TRBJ2-2, with D unclear. Per germline, CDR1 MRHNA and CDR2 SNTAGT. Trimming left V 3 bases short and J 3 bases short, with 5 bases between. The CDR3 runs to 13 residues.

The rearrangement joins TRBV4-1 to TRBJ2-3; no clear D gene. The CDR3 is made up of 16 amino acids. The V and J ends lost 0 bases and 5 bases respectively, with 15 bases between them. The germline V gene encodes CDR1 MGHRA and CDR2 YSYEKL. As DNA, the CDR3 is TGCGCCAGCAGCCAAGAAGATGGTGACCGACTAGATACGCAGTATTTT. It translates to CASSQEDGDRLDTQYF.

This chain joins TRBV7-6 and TRBJ2-3; no clear D. Germline values: CDR1 SGHVS, CDR2 FNYEAQ. Between the trimmed V and J ends, which lost 1 base and 0 bases, there was a span of 11 bases. This CDR3 has 16 residues. CDR3 nucleotide sequence: TGTGCCAGCAGCTTAGGGGCAGTTTTTAGCACAGATACGCAGTATTTT. Its translation: CASSLGAVFSTDTQYF.

The chain uses TRBV7-3 and TRBJ2-1; perhaps TRBD2 as D (5 bases). The germline V gene has CDR1 SGHTA and CDR2 FQGTGA. The ends were cut back, 2 bases at V and 2 bases at J, with 10 bases in the middle. CDR3 length equals 15 residues. In DNA, the CDR3 is TGTGCCAGCAGCTTACGCGGGTTTCCCTACAATGAGCAGTTCTTC. Translated, it gives CASSLRGFPYNEQFF.

The V and J genes are TRBV7-2 and TRBJ2-3; 12 bases align to TRBD2. V was clipped by 4 bases and J by 6 bases; unmatched bases: 8. Germline CDR1 reads SGHTA; CDR2 reads FQGNSA. CDR3 length equals 16 residues. The CDR3 loop reads CASSSRLAGEADTQYF. The CDR3 DNA sequence: TGTGCCAGCAGCTCCCGACTAGCGGGGGAGGCGGATACGCAGTATTTT.

V and J are TRBV4-1 and TRBJ1-1, with D possibly TRBD1 on 6 matching bases. There are 15 residues in the CDR3. The germline V gene encodes CDR1 MGHRA and CDR2 YSYEKL. With 1 base removed from V and 4 bases from J, the gap between germline ends came to 13 bases. CDR3 sequence reads: CASSQVYREGTEAFF. CDR3 DNA: TGCGCCAGCAGCCAAGTTTACAGGGAGGGCACTGAAGCTTTCTTT.

The V gene is TRBV10-3, the J gene TRBJ2-7, with 11 bases aligning to TRBD1. V gave up 1 base and J gave up 7 bases; unmatched junction bases: 6. The CDR3 totals 15 residues. Per germline, CDR1 ENHRY and CDR2 SYGVKD. In nucleotides, the CDR3 is TGTGCCATCAGTGAGTTAGGACAGGGGGCAAAAGAGCAGTACGTC. Its translation is CAISELGQGAKEQYV.

The chain combines TRBV18 with TRBJ2-3; a weak D match, TRBD2 (7 bases). V dropped 0 bases and J dropped 3 bases, with 37 bases sitting between them. This CDR3 contains 24 residues. Germline V gene sequence: CDR1 KGHSH, CDR2 LQKENI. The CDR3 loop reads CASSPPRGREGKAGARQSTDTQYF. The CDR3 coding sequence is TGTGCCAGCTCACCACCTAGGGGCCGTGAAGGTAAGGCGGGGGCCCGACAGAGTACAGATACGCAGTATTTT.